Listed below are T cell receptor beta chains from one sample, sequenced in a study of blood T cell repertoires in COVID-19. The table came from immunoSEQ multiplex PCR; TCRdb's copy has only in-frame clones and leaves some out. The sample consists of fewer than 400,000 clones, about nine tenths of them appearing once. The specimen sequenced was PBMCs or T cells enriched from blood (not recorded which). The receptors here all came from a man aged 25-45 years who had recovered from COVID-19. Each CDR3 is given with its conserved first and last residue. The D gene is left open where the match is weak. The size of a clone is reported for some rows only, either as once, few or many, or as a class for expanded clones.

V gene	D gene	J gene	clone size	CDR3 protein	CDR3 DNA
TRBV7-9	TRBD2	TRBJ2-2	few	CASSGSSGDGELFF	TGTGCCAGCAGCGGATCTAGCGGGGATGGGGAGCTGTTTTTT
TRBV15	.	TRBJ2-3	.	CATSRDPETGDTQYF	TGTGCCACCAGCAGAGATCCGGAAACGGGAGATACGCAGTATTTT
TRBV20-1	TRBD1	TRBJ2-1	.	CSASPGQGPHNEQFF	TGCAGTGCTAGTCCGGGACAGGGGCCCCACAATGAGCAGTTCTTC
TRBV14	TRBD1	TRBJ1-6	.	CASSQGQGRRSPLHF	TGTGCCAGCAGCCAAGGACAGGGTCGCCGTTCACCCCTCCACTTT
TRBV11-2	.	TRBJ1-6	.	CASSLDTRLSSYNSPLHF	TGTGCCAGCAGCTTAGACACCAGACTAAGCTCCTATAATTCACCCCTCCACTTT
TRBV5-1	.	TRBJ2-1	once	CASSLLDTSSYNEQFF	TGCGCCAGCAGCTTGCTTGATACGAGCTCCTACAATGAGCAGTTCTTC
TRBV7-9	TRBD1	TRBJ2-2	.	CASSLETGGTGELFF	TGTGCCAGCAGCTTAGAGACAGGGGGGACCGGGGAGCTGTTTTTT
TRBV19	TRBD1	TRBJ1-4	.	CASSQKQGSKEKLFF	TGTGCCAGTAGTCAAAAACAGGGGTCGAAAGAAAAACTGTTTTTT
TRBV2	.	TRBJ1-5	.	CASSAQGRSNQPQHF	TGTGCCAGCAGTGCCCAGGGCCGTAGCAATCAGCCCCAGCATTTT
TRBV4-1	TRBD1	TRBJ2-2	few	CASSQIGGQESGELFF	TGCGCCAGCAGCCAGATAGGGGGACAGGAATCCGGGGAGCTGTTTTTT
TRBV30	.	TRBJ1-2	.	CAWSSGRYGYTF	TGTGCCTGGAGTTCAGGCCGGTATGGCTACACCTTC
TRBV11-3	TRBD1	TRBJ1-1	.	CASSLDRGRGFAEAFF	TGTGCCAGCAGCTTAGATCGTGGCAGGGGGTTCGCTGAAGCTTTCTTT
TRBV14	TRBD1	TRBJ2-4	.	CASSQSGRGGAVIQYF	TGTGCCAGCAGCCAATCCGGGCGAGGGGGCGCGGTCATTCAGTACTTC
TRBV18	.	TRBJ2-5	.	CASSPGEEETQYF	TGTGCCAGCTCACCAGGCGAGGAGGAGACCCAGTACTTC
TRBV7-8	TRBD1	TRBJ2-7	.	CASSLAGTGATYEQYF	TGTGCCAGCAGCTTAGCCGGGACAGGGGCGACCTACGAGCAGTACTTC
TRBV5-6	TRBD1	TRBJ2-7	.	CASSWGQGAREQYF	TGTGCCAGCAGCTGGGGACAGGGGGCGCGGGAGCAGTACTTC
TRBV2	TRBD1	TRBJ2-3	.	CASRDRAITDTQYF	TGTGCCAGCAGGGACAGGGCAATAACAGATACGCAGTATTTT
TRBV6-5	TRBD1	TRBJ1-1	.	CAGQGSVNTEAFF	TGTGCCGGACAGGGGAGTGTGAACACTGAAGCTTTCTTT
TRBV29-1	.	TRBJ1-2	.	CSVEDWGGDQLIYTF	TGCAGCGTTGAAGATTGGGGAGGGGACCAGCTCATCTACACCTTC
TRBV24-1	.	TRBJ2-7	.	CATSDLPRRGSYEQYF	TGTGCCACCAGTGATTTGCCCCGTCGCGGGTCCTACGAGCAGTACTTC
TRBV7-7	TRBD2	TRBJ2-5	.	CASSQRLAGTETQYF	TGTGCTAGCAGCCAAAGACTAGCGGGGACAGAGACCCAGTACTTC
TRBV7-2	.	TRBJ1-6	few	CASSPRSGLSNSPLHF	TGTGCCAGCAGCCCCAGATCAGGTCTTTCGAATTCACCCCTCCACTTT
TRBV5-1	TRBD1	TRBJ1-1	.	CASSYRGMNTEAFF	TGCGCCAGCAGCTACAGGGGCATGAACACTGAAGCTTTCTTT
TRBV29-1	TRBD2	TRBJ2-7	few	CSVEDLLAGGLAYEQYF	TGCAGCGTTGAAGATCTACTAGCGGGAGGGCTCGCCTACGAGCAGTACTTC
TRBV27	.	TRBJ2-2	.	CASSHNPQNTGELFF	TGTGCCAGCAGCCACAATCCCCAGAACACCGGGGAGCTGTTTTTT
TRBV3-1/TRBV3-2	.	TRBJ1-2	.	CASSVDSPYGYTF	TGTGCCAGCAGCGTTGACAGCCCCTATGGCTACACCTTC
TRBV11-2	.	TRBJ1-1	.	CASSLDRNTEAFF	TGTGCCAGCAGCTTAGATCGGAACACTGAAGCTTTCTTT
TRBV10-3	TRBD1	TRBJ2-7	.	CAISVGQSASYEQYF	TGTGCCATCAGTGTGGGACAGAGTGCTTCCTACGAGCAGTACTTC
TRBV7-9	TRBD2	TRBJ2-3	.	CASRRPGLGGPDTQYF	TGTGCCAGCAGGCGCCCGGGACTAGGGGGTCCAGATACGCAGTATTTT
TRBV21-1	.	TRBJ1-1	.	CASSWDTSNTEAFF	TGTGCCAGCAGCTGGGACACCTCGAACACTGAAGCTTTCTTT
TRBV11-2	TRBD2	TRBJ2-1	.	CASSLHQEREDNNEQFF	TGTGCCAGCAGCTTACACCAGGAGCGGGAGGATAACAATGAGCAGTTCTTC
TRBV24-1	TRBD1	TRBJ2-7	.	CATSDPTGDGYEQYF	TGTGCCACCAGTGACCCGACAGGGGATGGCTACGAGCAGTACTTC
TRBV28	.	TRBJ2-7	.	CASSSGVFYEQYF	TGTGCCAGCAGTTCCGGGGTATTCTACGAGCAGTACTTC
TRBV5-1	.	TRBJ2-7	.	CASSWFAGTLDNEQYF	TGCGCCAGCAGCTGGTTCGCCGGGACACTGGATAACGAGCAGTACTTC
TRBV27	.	TRBJ1-1	.	CASSLTWEGRGAFF	TGTGCCAGCAGTTTGACGTGGGAGGGCCGGGGAGCTTTCTTT
TRBV5-1	.	TRBJ2-3	.	CASSGGGAQTDTQYF	TGCGCCAGCAGCGGTGGGGGGGCGCAGACAGATACGCAGTATTTT
TRBV27	.	TRBJ2-7	.	CASSLTGYSYEQYF	TGTGCCAGCAGCCTTACAGGGTACTCCTACGAGCAGTACTTC
TRBV11-2	.	TRBJ1-1	.	CASSSGGAPKTEAFF	TGTGCCAGCAGCTCCGGTGGGGCCCCGAAGACTGAAGCTTTCTTT
TRBV19	TRBD1	TRBJ1-3	.	CASSNDRAGNTIYF	TGTGCCAGTAGTAACGACAGGGCTGGAAACACCATATATTTT
TRBV5-4	.	TRBJ1-4	.	CASSLYGATEKLFF	TGTGCCAGCAGCTTGTATGGGGCAACGGAAAAACTGTTTTTT